One and the same sample provided the 8 T cell receptor beta chains below, sequenced in a study of cytomegalovirus exposure and HLA in healthy donors. Only in-frame clones appear in the TCRdb table, and some are missing; sequencing was by immunoSEQ multiplex PCR. The table shows about 170,000 clones, with 95% to 96% occurring only once. The material sequenced was PBMCs. The receptors stem from a woman aged 18-29 years in good health and CMV-seronegative.

This chain uses TRBV13 with TRBJ2-1, with D possibly TRBD2 on 5 matching bases. This CDR3 has 17 amino acids. Germline CDR1 PRHDT, CDR2 FYEKMQ (reference sequence). Trimming took 0 bases from V and 0 from J, leaving 12 bases between them. The CDR3 DNA follows: TGTGCCAGCAGCTTAGGGGGCGGGTCGAGCTCCTACAATGAGCAGTTCTTC. Its protein is CASSLGGGSSSYNEQFF.

The genes are TRBV9 and TRBJ1-1; 7 bases map to TRBD1. The CDR3 sequence is 13 residues long. Trimming removed 2 bases from V and 5 bases from J; junction bases left unmatched: 3. The germline V gene encodes CDR1 SGDLS and CDR2 YYNGEE. The CDR3 spells CASSVLDRTEAFF. CDR3 sequence (DNA): TGTGCCAGCAGCGTGTTGGACAGGACTGAAGCTTTCTTT.

This clone came up once. The chain is built from TRBV14 and TRBJ2-5, with D possibly being TRBD1 (6 bases). The CDR3 totals 15 residues. Looked up from germline, CDR1 is SGHDN and CDR2 is FVKESK. The ends were cut back, 0 bases at V and 3 bases at J, with 11 bases in the middle. The CDR3 reads CASSQEIQGKETQYF. For the CDR3, the DNA is TGTGCCAGCAGCCAAGAGATACAGGGCAAAGAGACCCAGTACTTC.

The genes are TRBV29-1 and TRBJ2-7, with 7 bases aligning to TRBD2. Germline V gives CDR1 SQVTM, CDR2 ANQGSEA. The trim removed 4 bases at V and 2 bases at J, leaving 8 bases unmatched. CDR3 length: 14 residues. The CDR3 DNA follows: TGCAGCGTTGGGGGGGGACGTCCTACCTACGAGCAGTACTTC. Protein product: CSVGGGRPTYEQYF.

In its sample, this clone was seen once. The V gene is TRBV5-4, the J gene TRBJ1-2; 9 nucleotides agree with TRBD1. After removal of 0 bases from V and 5 bases from J, the junction contained 5 bases not matched to a gene. CDR3 length: 15 residues. CDR1 is SGHNT, CDR2 YYREEE, per germline (reference sequence). CDR3 amino acids: CASSLEVGTGYGYTF. In DNA, the CDR3 is TGTGCCAGCAGCTTGGAAGTCGGGACAGGGTATGGCTACACCTTC.

The CDR3 protein is CASSHPPNPRNEQFF. CDR3 nucleotide sequence: TGCGCCAGCAGCCACCCGCCGAACCCCCGGAATGAGCAGTTCTTC. This chain joins TRBV4-1 and TRBJ2-1; D gene ambiguous. Germline V lookup: CDR1 MGHRA, CDR2 YSYEKL. Trimming cost V 3 bases and J 7 bases, with 16 bases left between them. This CDR3 has 15 residues.

The rearrangement joins TRBV6-5 to TRBJ1-3; 7 bases agree with TRBD1. Trimming at V came to 6 bases and at J to 4 bases, leaving 9 bases not matched to a gene. The CDR3 loop spans 15 amino acids. Germline-derived CDR1 and CDR2 are MNHEY and SVGAGI. The CDR3 DNA sequence: TGTGCCAGCAGGCGGACAGGACGAACAGGAAACACCATATATTTT. Translated: CASRRTGRTGNTIYF.

V gene TRBV11-2 combines with J gene TRBJ2-7, with 8 bases aligning to TRBD2. The CDR3 extends over 13 amino acids. The V segment lost 0 bases and the J segment 9 bases; nucleotides outside the gene matches: 4. The germline V gene has CDR1 SGHAT and CDR2 FQNNGV. The CDR3 reads CASSLDSGVGQYF. CDR3 sequence (DNA): TGTGCCAGCAGCTTAGATAGCGGGGTAGGGCAGTACTTC.